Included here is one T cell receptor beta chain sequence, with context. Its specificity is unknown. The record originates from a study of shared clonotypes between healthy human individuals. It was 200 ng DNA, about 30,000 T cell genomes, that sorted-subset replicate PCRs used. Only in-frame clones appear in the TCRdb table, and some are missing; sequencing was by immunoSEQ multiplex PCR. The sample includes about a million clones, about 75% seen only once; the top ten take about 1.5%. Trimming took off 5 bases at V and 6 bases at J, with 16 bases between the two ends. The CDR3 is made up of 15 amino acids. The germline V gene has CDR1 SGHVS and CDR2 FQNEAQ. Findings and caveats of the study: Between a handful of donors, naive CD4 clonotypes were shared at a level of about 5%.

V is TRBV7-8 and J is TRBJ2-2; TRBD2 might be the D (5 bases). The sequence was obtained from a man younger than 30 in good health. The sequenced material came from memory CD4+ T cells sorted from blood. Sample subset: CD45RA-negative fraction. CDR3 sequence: CASSISGPPAGELFF. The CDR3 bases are TGTGCCAGCAGCATCAGCGGACCCCCCGCCGGGGAGCTGTTTTTT. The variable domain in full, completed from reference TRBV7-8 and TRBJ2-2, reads GAGVSQSPRYKVAKRGQDVALRCDPISGHVSLFWYQQALGQGPEFLTYFQNEAQLDKSGLPSDRFFAERPEGSVSTLKIQRTQQEDSAVYLCASSISGPPAGELFFGEGSRLTVL.